A single sample is the source of the 15 T cell receptor beta chains below, sequenced in a study of T cell repertoires in ileal Crohn's disease. Assay used: immunoSEQ multiplex PCR; TCRdb lists only in-frame clones, some missing. Of about 3,900 clones listed, about 73% were seen once; the top ten hold about 12%. Sample time point: neoterminal ileum biopsy at postoperative endoscopy, about 6 months after surgery. The sequenced material came from ileal tissue. All receptors derive from an adult with Crohn's disease.

This clone counts as large (0.1 to 1%). The chain's CDR3 is CASSLRQGPTGELFF. DNA of the CDR3: TGTGCCAGTAGTCTTAGACAGGGCCCAACCGGGGAGCTGTTTTTT. The chain employs TRBV19 and TRBJ2-2; 7 bases match TRBD1. Germline V gene sequence: CDR1 LNHDA, CDR2 SQIVND (reference sequence). The CDR3 has 15 residues. The junction had 8 bases not matched to a gene; V was cut back by 5 bases and J by 5 bases.

The chain joins TRBV6-1 to TRBJ1-1; 8 nucleotides align to TRBD1. Trimming took 2 bases from V and 3 from J; bases not matched to a gene: 2. Per the germline V gene, CDR1 is MNHNS and CDR2 is SASEGT. The CDR3 runs 14 residues. This CDR3 reads CASSEQGADTEAFF. CDR3 nucleotides: TGTGCCAGCAGTGAACAGGGGGCAGACACTGAAGCTTTCTTT.

The genes are TRBV6-4 and TRBJ2-3; 12 positions match TRBD2. V shed 4 bases and J 2 bases; nucleotides not matched to a gene: 1. Germline V lookup: CDR1 MRHNA, CDR2 SNTAGT. The CDR3 is 15 residues long. CDR3 residues: CASSASGGATDTQYF. CDR3 sequence (DNA): TGTGCCAGCAGTGCTAGCGGGGGGGCCACAGATACGCAGTATTTT.

This chain links TRBV4-3 with TRBJ2-7; 7 bases are shared with TRBD1. This CDR3 region has 14 residues. J was trimmed by 2 bases and V by 0 bases; bases with no gene match: 1. The germline V gene has CDR1 LGHNA and CDR2 YSLEER. The CDR3 loop reads CASSQETGTYEQYF. CDR3 DNA: TGCGCCAGCAGCCAAGAGACAGGGACCTACGAGCAGTACTTC.

The V gene is TRBV5-6, the J gene TRBJ2-2; no reliable D call. The germline CDR1 and CDR2 sequences are SGHDT and YYEEEE. This CDR3 region has 12 residues. Trimming removed 2 bases from V and 3 bases from J, with 2 bases in between. CDR3 amino acids: CASSFYTGELFF. The CDR3 bases are TGTGCCAGCAGCTTCTACACCGGGGAGCTGTTTTTT. The complete variable domain, with remaining parts taken from reference TRBV5-6 and TRBJ2-2, reads DAGVTQSPTHLIKTRGQQVTLRCSPKSGHDTVSWYQQALGQGPQFIFQYYEEEERQRGNFPDRFSGHQFPNYSSELNVNALLLGDSALYLCASSFYTGELFFGEGSRLTVL.

The rearrangement uses TRBV2 and TRBJ1-5, with D possibly being TRBD1 (6 bases). Germline V gene data show CDR1 as SNHLY and CDR2 as FYNNEI. There are 13 residues in the CDR3. V was shortened by 10 bases and J by 4 bases, with 14 bases between the two germline ends. CDR3 in DNA: TGTGCCACCACCGGGACATTTAATCAGCCCCAGCATTTT. The encoded protein is CATTGTFNQPQHF.

The J gene is TRBJ2-7, the V gene TRBV11-1; possibly TRBD2 for D (6 bases). The CDR3 contains 15 residues. Trimming left V 5 bases short and J 0 bases short, with 14 bases between. From germline, CDR1 is SGHAT and CDR2 FQDESV (reference sequence). The CDR3 protein is CASSPRRGSSYEQYF. The CDR3 DNA reads as TGTGCCAGCAGCCCGCGACGGGGGAGCTCCTACGAGCAGTACTTC.

The chain recombines TRBV14 with TRBJ1-1; perhaps TRBD1 as D (6 bases). Germline V gene data show CDR1 as SGHDN and CDR2 as FVKESK. The ends were cut back, 5 bases at V and 6 bases at J, with 16 bases in the middle. This CDR3 comprises 14 residues. CDR3 bases: TGTGCCAGCAGCAACCACCAACAGGGCCCTGAAGCTTTCTTT. Protein sequence: CASSNHQQGPEAFF. The full variable domain, completed using reference TRBV14 and TRBJ1-1, is EAGVTQFPSHSVIEKGQTVTLRCDPISGHDNLYWYRRVMGKEIKFLLHFVKESKQDESGMPNNRFLAERTGGTYSTLKVQPAELEDSGVYFCASSNHQQGPEAFFGQGTRLTVV.

The gene calls are TRBV11-2 and TRBJ2-2; 7 bases agree with TRBD1. Germline-derived CDR1 and CDR2 are SGHAT and FQNNGV. With 5 bases clipped from V and 6 bases from J, the junction kept 9 bases outside the gene matches. This CDR3 has 15 residues. The CDR3 region is CASSTRGLTAGELFF. The CDR3 coding sequence is TGTGCCAGCAGCACAAGGGGGCTCACGGCCGGGGAGCTGTTTTTT.

V gene TRBV13 combines with J gene TRBJ2-5, with no clear D. V was clipped by 0 bases and J by 2 bases, with 4 bases between them. Germline CDR1 PRHDT, CDR2 FYEKMQ (reference sequence). CDR3 length: 13 amino acids. The CDR3 sequence is CASSLGRQETQYF. In nucleotides, the CDR3 is TGTGCCAGCAGCTTAGGTCGGCAAGAGACCCAGTACTTC.

V is TRBV2 and J is TRBJ1-6; D is unclear. The germline CDR1 and CDR2 sequences are SNHLY and FYNNEI. Trimming took off 4 bases at V and 7 bases at J, with 8 bases between the two ends. The CDR3 runs 13 residues. CDR3 DNA sequence: TGTGCCAGCAGTGCCGGGTCCAATTCACCCCTCCACTTT. This encodes CASSAGSNSPLHF.

By share of the sample, this clone is large. The rearrangement links TRBV9 to TRBJ2-1, with D tentatively TRBD1 (5 bases). V shed 0 bases and J shed 4 bases, with 17 bases lying between them. Germline lookup yields CDR1 SGDLS and CDR2 YYNGEE. The CDR3 has 17 amino acids. The CDR3 protein is CASSVAGSTPTYNEQFF. For the CDR3, the DNA is TGTGCCAGCAGCGTAGCAGGGTCCACGCCCACGTACAATGAGCAGTTCTTC. Using reference TRBV9 and TRBJ2-1 for the parts outside the CDR3, the full variable domain is DSGVTQTPKHLITATGQRVTLRCSPRSGDLSVYWYQQSLDQGLQFLIQYYNGEERAKGNILERFSAQQFPDLHSELNLSSLELGDSALYFCASSVAGSTPTYNEQFFGPGTRLTVL.

This clone showed up just a few times. The rearrangement joins TRBV7-2 to TRBJ2-5; D might be TRBD2 (6 bases). This CDR3 has 14 amino acids. The germline V gene encodes CDR1 SGHTA and CDR2 FQGNSA. Between the trimmed V and J ends, which lost 7 bases and 5 bases, there was a span of 17 bases. CDR3 protein: CASTHSAGRETQYF. As DNA, the CDR3 is TGTGCCAGCACCCATTCCGCAGGGAGGGAGACCCAGTACTTC. Combining the CDR3 with reference TRBV7-2 and TRBJ2-5 gives the whole variable domain GAGVSQSPSNKVTEKGKDVELRCDPISGHTALYWYRQSLGQGLEFLIYFQGNSAPDKSGLPSDRFSAERTGGSVSTLTIQRTQQEDSAVYLCASTHSAGRETQYFGPGTRLLVL.

CDR3 bases: TGCGCCAGCAGCTTCGGGGGATCTTCAAGTTCACCCCTCCACTTT. This encodes CASSFGGSSSSPLHF. The chain joins TRBV5-1 to TRBJ1-6; the D gene is possibly TRBD1 (5 bases). Trimming stripped 2 bases from V and 9 bases from J, with 15 bases between. CDR1 and CDR2 from the germline V gene are SGHRS and YFSETQ. The CDR3 is 15 residues long. Supplemented by reference TRBV5-1 and TRBJ1-6, the full variable domain reads KAGVTQTPRYLIKTRGQQVTLSCSPISGHRSVSWYQQTPGQGLQFLFEYFSETQRNKGNFPGRFSGRQFSNSRSEMNVSTLELGDSALYLCASSFGGSSSSPLHFGNGTRLTVT.

The chain links TRBV5-1 to TRBJ1-2, with 7 bases that match TRBD1. This CDR3 contains 14 residues. The junction had 10 bases not matched to a gene; V was cut back by 3 bases and J by 8 bases. From germline, CDR1 is SGHRS and CDR2 YFSETQ. The CDR3 DNA reads TGCGCCAGCAGCTCCTCCGGGACAGATGGCGGCTACACCTTC. Translation: CASSSSGTDGGYTF.